Presented here are 16 T cell receptor beta chains from one specimen sequenced in a study of T cells in women clearing cervical HPV infection. Data came from immunoSEQ multiplex PCR; TCRdb stores just in-frame clones and leaves some out. Its table records roughly 14,000 clones. The sample comprised blood buffy coat. These receptors were obtained from a woman between 18 and 69 years old with a cervical HPV16 infection that either progressed to CIN3+ or cleared (not recorded which).

Regarding this clone: The CDR3 extends 3 residues past the end of the read, so its final part is completed from the germline J gene. V is TRBV20-1 and J is TRBJ2-4, with TRBD2 matching 13 bases. Unmatched junction bases numbered 13, after V lost 6 bases and J lost 8 bases. This CDR3 region has 16 residues. Germline lookup yields CDR1 DFQATT and CDR2 SNEGSKA (reference sequence). The covered CDR3 bases are TGCAGTGCAGGAACAGGACTAGCGGGAGTCGGGTACATT. It encodes CSAGTGLAGVGYI. The whole CDR3 region reads CSAGTGLAGVGYIQYF.

Comment on this clone: Read coverage stops 3 residues before the CDR3 terminus; the germline J gene supplies the remainder. The chain recombines TRBV9 with TRBJ2-7; either TRBD1 or TRBD2 may supply D (5 bases each). This CDR3 region has 14 residues. V gave up 0 bases and J gave up 2 bases, with 9 bases separating them. The germline gives CDR1 SGDLS, CDR2 YYNGEE. CDR3 protein: CASSVGGEPYEQYF. CDR3 bases read: TGTGCCAGCAGCGTAGGAGGGGAACCCTACGAG. The full variable domain, in which reference TRBV9 and TRBJ2-7 provide the parts outside the CDR3, is DSGVTQTPKHLITATGQRVTLRCSPRSGDLSVYWYQQSLDQGLQFLIQYYNGEERAKGNILERFSAQQFPDLHSELNLSSLELGDSALYFCASSVGGEPYEQYFGPGTRLTVT.

As concerns this clone: The missing CDR3 end, 3 residues past where the read stops, is filled in from the germline J gene. V usage is TRBV7-9 and J usage is TRBJ1-2; 7 nucleotides agree with TRBD1. Germline V lookup: CDR1 SEHNR, CDR2 FQNEAQ (reference sequence). CDR3 length: 15 residues. The DNA read from the CDR3 is TGTGCCAGCAGCTCCGGGGGACAGAGCTCCTACGAC. Residues: CASSSGGQSSYD. From start to end, the CDR3 is CASSSGGQSSYDYTF.

As concerns this clone: The CDR3 extends 3 residues past the end of the read, so its final part is completed from the germline J gene. J is TRBJ1-2 and V is TRBV7-3; D ambiguous. The germline V gene has CDR1 SGHTA and CDR2 FQGTGA. The CDR3 loop spans 14 amino acids. The CDR3 bases that were read are TGTGCCAGCAGCGACCCTAGCGGGAGCAATGAC. It yields the protein CASSDPSGSND. From start to end, the CDR3 is CASSDPSGSNDYTF.

As to this clone: The read terminates 3 residues ahead of where the CDR3 ends, so the germline J gene completes it. This rearrangement joins TRBV6-2 or TRBV6-3 to TRBJ2-7, with 7 bases aligning to TRBD1. The CDR3 consists of 15 residues. Germline assignment: CDR1 MNHEY and CDR2 SVGEGT. The trim removed 5 bases at V and 5 bases at J, leaving 12 bases unmatched. The sequenced part of the CDR3 DNA is TGTGCCAGCAGTCCAAGACAGGGTCGGACGAACGAG. Translated: CASSPRQGRTNE. The entire CDR3 is CASSPRQGRTNEQYF.

In the case of this clone: The read is 3 residues too short to cover the CDR3 end, so that end is filled in from the germline J gene. V gene TRBV18 combines with J gene TRBJ1-2, with D hard to call. The CDR3 is made up of 14 amino acids. Germline V gene data show CDR1 as KGHSH and CDR2 as LQKENI. The sequenced part of the CDR3 DNA is TGTGCCAGCTCACCATCCGACCGGGGAGTTGAC. It translates to CASSPSDRGVD. The entire CDR3 protein reads CASSPSDRGVDYTF.

Concerning this clone itself: The read falls 3 residues short of the CDR3 end, and the missing part is taken from the germline J gene. This chain joins TRBV19 and TRBJ2-2, with 7 bases matching TRBD1. CDR3 size: 19 residues. Germline loops: CDR1 LNHDA, CDR2 SQIVND (reference sequence). The sequenced CDR3 bases are TGTGCCAGTAGTAGGACACTGACAGGGACAACGGGTGTTAATGAAAAG. Its translation is CASSRTLTGTTGVNEK. In full, the CDR3 reads CASSRTLTGTTGVNEKLFF.

On this clone: The sequenced fragment ends 3 residues before the CDR3 boundary, so the rest is inferred from the germline J gene. This chain uses TRBV2 with TRBJ1-2; D might be TRBD1 (5 bases). Germline V CDR1 and CDR2: SNHLY, FYNNEI. The CDR3 extends over 18 amino acids. CDR3 region: CASSGGSGRARVGDDYTF. The part of the CDR3 DNA that was read is TGTGCCAGCAGTGGCGGTAGCGGGAGGGCCAGGGTAGGGGACGAC.

Remarks on this clone: From the germline J gene comes the end of the CDR3, since the read stops 3 residues before it. The V gene is TRBV19, the J gene TRBJ2-2; the D gene is possibly TRBD1 (5 bases). Trimming cost V 10 bases and J 5 bases, with 17 bases left between them. This CDR3 spans 14 amino acids. Per germline, CDR1 LNHDA and CDR2 SQIVND (reference sequence). The CDR3 protein is CAIDQGPGTGELFF. CDR3 DNA (partial): TGTGCCATAGACCAGGGTCCTGGAACCGGGGAG.

The sequenced CDR3 bases are TGCAGTGCTTACAGGGGCTTTCATGAAAAG. It codes for CSAYRGFHEK. The whole CDR3 sequence reads CSAYRGFHEKLFF. The chain uses TRBV20-1 and TRBJ2-2, with 7 bases aligning to TRBD1. The CDR3 end falls 3 residues outside the read, so it is completed with the germline J gene. CDR3 length: 13 amino acids. Looked up from germline, CDR1 is DFQATT and CDR2 is SNEGSKA (reference sequence).

The CDR3 here is CSARDGGAGGGADTQYF. The CDR3 DNA, read in part, is TGCAGTGCTAGAGATGGGGGAGCGGGAGGCGGCGCAGATACG. This rearrangement joins TRBV20-1 to TRBJ2-3; 9 nucleotides line up with TRBD2. The sequence runs out 3 residues before the end of the CDR3; the remainder is reconstructed from the germline J gene. J lost 4 bases, V lost 0 bases, and 11 bases had no gene match. The length of the CDR3 is 17 residues. The germline gives CDR1 DFQATT, CDR2 SNEGSKA (reference sequence).

About this clone itself: The CDR3 end lies 3 residues beyond the end of the read and is filled in from the germline J gene. The rearrangement links TRBV20-1 to TRBJ2-2; D may be TRBD2 (6 bases). The V gene lost 0 bases and the J gene lost 1 base, with 9 bases spanning the gap. The CDR3 totals 15 residues. Germline V gives CDR1 DFQATT, CDR2 SNEGSKA (reference sequence). The CDR3 bases that were read are TGCAGTGCTAGAGATAACGGGGGGAACACCGGGGAG. It translates to CSARDNGGNTGE. The complete CDR3 protein is CSARDNGGNTGELFF.

Comment on this clone: The read comes to an end 3 residues before the CDR3 does, leaving the germline J gene to fill in the end. V usage is TRBV20-1 and J usage is TRBJ2-1, with TRBD2 matching 9 bases. Germline CDR1 DFQATT, CDR2 SNEGSKA (reference sequence). There are 15 residues in the CDR3. V dropped 2 bases and J dropped 1; count of bases not matched to a gene: 3. The part of the CDR3 DNA that was read is TGCAGTGCTAGACGAAGCGGGAGGTCCTACAATGAG. Translating gives CSARRSGRSYNE. The complete CDR3 protein is CSARRSGRSYNEQFF.

Comment on this clone: Mismatch with germline at one junction end may stem from a read error. The read is 3 residues too short to cover the CDR3 end, so that end is filled in from the germline J gene. The chain uses TRBV2 and TRBJ2-7; TRBD1 agrees at 8 bases. The germline V gene has CDR1 SNHLY and CDR2 FYNNEI. The CDR3 sequence is 15 residues long. CDR3 sequence reads: CASSEGQGATYEQYF. The covered CDR3 bases are TGTGCCAGCAGCGAAGGACAGGGAGCAACCTACGAG.

Points on this clone: The DNA ends 3 residues before the CDR3 does, and the rest of the CDR3 is filled in from the germline J gene. This chain uses TRBV7-2 with TRBJ1-2; 10 bases map to TRBD1. Germline assignment: CDR1 SGHTA and CDR2 FQGNSA. CDR3 length: 15 amino acids. Incomplete CDR3 DNA: TGTGCCAGCAGCCCCGGACAGGGGGAAATTGGCAAC. The encoded protein is CASSPGQGEIGN. The whole CDR3 protein reads CASSPGQGEIGNYTF.

For this clone: The sequenced fragment ends 3 residues before the CDR3 boundary, so the rest is inferred from the germline J gene. Other DNA sequences in this sample translate to the same CDR3. V usage is TRBV5-4 and J usage is TRBJ1-3; 10 bases map to TRBD1. With V trimmed by 4 bases and J by 8 bases, 6 bases remained unmatched. This CDR3 has 14 residues. Germline V gives CDR1 SGHNT, CDR2 YYREEE (reference sequence). The DNA read from the CDR3 is TGTGCCAGCAGCAGAAGACAGGGGGCGGACACC. The encoded protein is CASSRRQGADT. The full CDR3 protein reads CASSRRQGADTIYF. The whole variable domain, remainder taken from reference TRBV5-4 and TRBJ1-3, is ETGVTQSPTHLIKTRGQQVTLRCSSQSGHNTVSWYQQALGQGPQFIFQYYREEENGRGNFPPRFSGLQFPNYSSELNVNALELDDSALYLCASSRRQGADTIYFGEGSWLTVV.